This T cell receptor (beta chain) was sequenced in a study of CD8 T cells in ankylosing spondylitis (dated by TCRdb to 2017 to 2019). With respect to the entire study: T cell receptor beta repertoires were profiled in healthy donors and ankylosing spondylitis patients so that disease-linked TCR variants could be found. The full study cohort was made up of approximately 27 ankylosing spondylitis patients and over 90 healthy donors. Peripheral blood was sampled, and synovial fluid was also collected from ankylosing spondylitis patients.

V trim: 4 bases; J trim: 1 base; unmatched bases: 6. CDR1 and CDR2 (SNHLY, FYNNEI) derive from the germline V gene. The CDR3 spans 15 residues, from the cysteine through the phenylalanine. Just the 45-base CDR3 DNA is kept, in frame starting at base 1. The listed sequencing device is Illumina HiSeq 2500. Quantitative 5'-RACE with molecular barcodes was used to prepare TCR beta libraries. Per the authors' processing: To identify disease-linked TCR variants, a new computational method was used, one built on a probabilistic model of VDJ rearrangement. The public reads were reprocessed in TCRdb via fastp at Q25 and MiXCR, keeping in-frame beta chains. Every distinct CDR3 protein forms one entry, paired with its most common genes and DNA. The V and J calls reflect TCRdb's pipeline rather than the authors' work. Counted in this sample were about 240,000 distinct CDR3 sequences; 8% to 9.5% of them appeared once. The ten most abundant clones make up around 6.8% of the sample.

This clonotype has a handful of counts. This receptor's antigen is unknown. No base quality information exists; no much larger clone differs at one position. The paper's findings and limits, for the study overall: According to the report, matched synovial fluid samples from ankylosing spondylitis patients were significantly enriched for the disease-linked clones. Blood from ankylosing spondylitis patients appeared to be characterized by a TCR beta motif composed of about 8 highly homologous amino acid variants. Some TCR beta motif variants had previously been reported in synovial fluid and blood of reactive arthritis patients, which suggested common disease-initiation mechanisms. In peripheral blood, the disease-linked clones were found at relatively low frequencies and had a CD8+ phenotype.

Sequenced: blood, either unsorted or a sorted T cell fraction (not recorded which). Here the chain combines TRBV2 and TRBJ1-1, and 7 junction bases match TRBD1. The receptor was derived from a male donor with ankylosing spondylitis or in good health (not recorded which). The CDR3 loop reads CASSVDRAWNTEAFF. The nucleotides read TGTGCCAGCAGTGTCGACAGGGCCTGGAACACTGAAGCTTTCTTT.